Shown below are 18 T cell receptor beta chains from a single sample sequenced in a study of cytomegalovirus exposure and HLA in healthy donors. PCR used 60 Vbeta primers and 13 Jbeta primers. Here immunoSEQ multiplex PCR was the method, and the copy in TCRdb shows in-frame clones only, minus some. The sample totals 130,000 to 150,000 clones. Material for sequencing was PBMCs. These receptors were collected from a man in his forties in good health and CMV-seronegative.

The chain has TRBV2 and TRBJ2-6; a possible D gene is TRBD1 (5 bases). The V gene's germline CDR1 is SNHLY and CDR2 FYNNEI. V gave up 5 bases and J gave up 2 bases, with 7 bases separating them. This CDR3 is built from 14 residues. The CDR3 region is CASSTGAGANVLTF. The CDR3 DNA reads TGTGCCAGCAGTACAGGAGCTGGGGCCAACGTCCTGACTTTC.

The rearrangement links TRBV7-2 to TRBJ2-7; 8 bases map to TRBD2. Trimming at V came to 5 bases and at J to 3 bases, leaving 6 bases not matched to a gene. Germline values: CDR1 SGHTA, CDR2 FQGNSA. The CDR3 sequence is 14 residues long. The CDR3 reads CASSVGLADYEQYF. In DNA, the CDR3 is TGTGCCAGCAGCGTTGGACTAGCTGACTACGAGCAGTACTTC.

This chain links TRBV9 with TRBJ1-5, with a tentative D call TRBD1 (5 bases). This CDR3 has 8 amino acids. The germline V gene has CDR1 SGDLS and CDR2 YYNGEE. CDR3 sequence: CVGGPQHF. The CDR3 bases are TGTGTCGGGGGGCCCCAGCATTTT.

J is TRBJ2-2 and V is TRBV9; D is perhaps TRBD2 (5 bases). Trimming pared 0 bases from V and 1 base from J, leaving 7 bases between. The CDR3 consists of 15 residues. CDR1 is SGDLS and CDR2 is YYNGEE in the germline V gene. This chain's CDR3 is CASSVEGRNTGELFF. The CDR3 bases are TGTGCCAGCAGCGTAGAAGGGAGGAACACCGGGGAGCTGTTTTTT.

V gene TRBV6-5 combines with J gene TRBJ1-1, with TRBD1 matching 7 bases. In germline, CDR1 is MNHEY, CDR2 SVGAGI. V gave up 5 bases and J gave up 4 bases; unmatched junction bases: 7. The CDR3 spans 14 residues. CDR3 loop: CASSTKGAGTEAFF. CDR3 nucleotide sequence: TGTGCCAGCAGTACCAAGGGGGCTGGCACTGAAGCTTTCTTT.

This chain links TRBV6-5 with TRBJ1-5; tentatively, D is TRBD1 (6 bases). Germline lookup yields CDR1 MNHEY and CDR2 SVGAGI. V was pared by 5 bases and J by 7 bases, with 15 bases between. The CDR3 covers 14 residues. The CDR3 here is CASSNRQADQPQHF. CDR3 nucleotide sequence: TGTGCCAGCAGTAACCGACAGGCTGACCAGCCCCAGCATTTT.

The CDR3 sequence: CASSLAGAGETQYF. The CDR3 DNA follows: TGTGCCAGCAGTCTAGCGGGGGCTGGAGAGACCCAGTACTTC. V usage is TRBV9 and J usage is TRBJ2-5, with 10 bases aligning to TRBD2. The CDR3 consists of 14 residues. V shed 5 bases and J 4 bases; nucleotides not matched to a gene: 5. Germline-derived CDR1 and CDR2 are SGDLS and YYNGEE.

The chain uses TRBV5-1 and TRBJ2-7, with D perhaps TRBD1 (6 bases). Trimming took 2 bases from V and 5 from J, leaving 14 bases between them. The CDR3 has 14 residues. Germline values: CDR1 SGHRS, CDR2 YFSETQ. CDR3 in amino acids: CASSFAGTPNEQYF. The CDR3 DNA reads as TGCGCCAGCAGCTTCGCCGGGACACCAAACGAGCAGTACTTC.

The chain's CDR3 is CASSFAQDNQPQHF. The CDR3 bases are TGTGCCAGCAGTTTCGCTCAGGACAATCAGCCCCAGCATTTT. The V and J genes are TRBV27 and TRBJ1-5; D uncertain. The V end was cut by 3 bases, the J end by 3 bases, with 9 bases between. CDR1 is MNHEY and CDR2 is SMNVEV in the germline V gene (reference sequence). The CDR3 is 14 residues long.

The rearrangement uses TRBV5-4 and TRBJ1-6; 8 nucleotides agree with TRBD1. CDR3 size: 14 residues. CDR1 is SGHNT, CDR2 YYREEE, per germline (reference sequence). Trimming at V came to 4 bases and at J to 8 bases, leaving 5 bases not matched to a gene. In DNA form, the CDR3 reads TGTGCCAGCAGCGCCGGGACAGGTGATTCACCCCTCCACTTT. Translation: CASSAGTGDSPLHF.

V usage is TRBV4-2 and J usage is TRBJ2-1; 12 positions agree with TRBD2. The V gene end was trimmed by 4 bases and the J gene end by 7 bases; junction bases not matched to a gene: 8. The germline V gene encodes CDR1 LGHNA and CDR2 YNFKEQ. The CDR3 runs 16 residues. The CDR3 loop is CASSLTLAGGTNEQFF. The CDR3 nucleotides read TGTGCCAGCAGCCTGACTCTAGCGGGGGGGACTAATGAGCAGTTCTTC.

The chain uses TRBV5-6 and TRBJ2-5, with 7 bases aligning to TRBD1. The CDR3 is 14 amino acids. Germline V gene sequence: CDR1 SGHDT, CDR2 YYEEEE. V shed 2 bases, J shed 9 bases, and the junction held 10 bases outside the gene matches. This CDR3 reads CASSFSSSQGAQYF. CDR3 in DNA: TGTGCCAGCAGCTTCTCTTCCAGTCAGGGGGCCCAGTACTTC.

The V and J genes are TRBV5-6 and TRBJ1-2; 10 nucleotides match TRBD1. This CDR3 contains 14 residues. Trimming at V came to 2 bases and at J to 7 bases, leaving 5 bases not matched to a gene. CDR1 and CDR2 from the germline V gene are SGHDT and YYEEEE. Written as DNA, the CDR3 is TGTGCCAGCAGCTTCGGACAGGGGGTAGGTGGCTACACCTTC. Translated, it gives CASSFGQGVGGYTF.

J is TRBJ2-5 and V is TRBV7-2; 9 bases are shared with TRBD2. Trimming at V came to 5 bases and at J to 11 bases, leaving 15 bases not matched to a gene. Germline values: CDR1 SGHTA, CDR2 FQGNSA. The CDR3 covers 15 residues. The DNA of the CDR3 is TGTGCCAGCAGCGCGGGAGGGAGCGGGGTAAGAGAGCAGTACTTC. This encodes CASSAGGSGVREQYF.

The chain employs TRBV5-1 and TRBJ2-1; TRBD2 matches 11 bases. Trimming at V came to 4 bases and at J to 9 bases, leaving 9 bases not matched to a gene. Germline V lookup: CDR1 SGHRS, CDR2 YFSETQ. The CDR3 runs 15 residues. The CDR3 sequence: CASSPSSGGKVEQFF. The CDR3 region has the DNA TGCGCCAGCAGCCCCTCTAGCGGGGGGAAGGTTGAGCAGTTCTTC.

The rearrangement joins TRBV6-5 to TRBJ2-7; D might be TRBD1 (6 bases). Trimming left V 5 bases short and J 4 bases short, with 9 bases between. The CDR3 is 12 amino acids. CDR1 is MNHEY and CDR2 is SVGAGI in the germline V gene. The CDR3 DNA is TGTGCCAGCAGTCTGGGGGCATACGAGCAGTACTTC. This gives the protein CASSLGAYEQYF.

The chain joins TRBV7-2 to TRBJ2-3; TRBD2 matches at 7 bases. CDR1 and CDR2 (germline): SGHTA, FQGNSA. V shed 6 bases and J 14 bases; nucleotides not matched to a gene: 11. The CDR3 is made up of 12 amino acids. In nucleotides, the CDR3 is TGTGCCAGCAGTCTAGGACTAGATAATCTGTATTTT. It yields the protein CASSLGLDNLYF. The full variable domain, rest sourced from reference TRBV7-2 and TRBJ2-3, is GAGVSQSPSNKVTEKGKDVELRCDPISGHTALYWYRQSLGQGLEFLIYFQGNSAPDKSGLPSDRFSAERTGGSVSTLTIQRTQQEDSAVYLCASSLGLDNLYFGPGTRLTVL.

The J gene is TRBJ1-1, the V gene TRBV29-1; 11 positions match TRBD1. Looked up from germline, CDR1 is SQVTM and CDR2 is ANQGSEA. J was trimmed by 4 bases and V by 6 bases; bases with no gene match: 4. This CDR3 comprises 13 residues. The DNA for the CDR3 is TGCAGCGTAGGGACAGGGGGAAGCACTGAAGCTTTCTTT. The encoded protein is CSVGTGGSTEAFF.